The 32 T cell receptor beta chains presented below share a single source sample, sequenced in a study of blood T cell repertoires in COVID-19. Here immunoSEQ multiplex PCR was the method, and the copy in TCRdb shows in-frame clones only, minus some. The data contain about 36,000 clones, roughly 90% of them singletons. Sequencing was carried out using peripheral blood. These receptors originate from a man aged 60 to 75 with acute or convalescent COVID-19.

This CDR3 reads CASSSQGGDEQFF. In nucleotides, the CDR3 is TGTGCCAGCAGTTCGCAGGGCGGCGATGAGCAGTTCTTC. This chain uses TRBV27 with TRBJ2-1; D possibly corresponds to TRBD1 (5 bases). The CDR3 totals 13 residues. V was pared by 4 bases and J by 8 bases, with 12 bases between. The germline CDR1 and CDR2 sequences are MNHEY and SMNVEV (reference sequence).

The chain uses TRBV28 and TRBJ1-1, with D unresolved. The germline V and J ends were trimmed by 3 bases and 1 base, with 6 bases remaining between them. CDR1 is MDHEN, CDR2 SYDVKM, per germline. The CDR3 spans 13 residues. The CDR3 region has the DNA TGTGCCAGCAGTTTTCGGGGGAACACTGAAGCTTTCTTT. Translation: CASSFRGNTEAFF.

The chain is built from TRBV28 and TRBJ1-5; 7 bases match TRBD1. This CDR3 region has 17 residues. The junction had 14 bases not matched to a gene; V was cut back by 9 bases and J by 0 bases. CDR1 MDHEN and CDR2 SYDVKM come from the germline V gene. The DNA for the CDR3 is TGTGCCAGTGGGGAAGGACAGGCCGGATATAGCAATCAGCCCCAGCATTTT. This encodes CASGEGQAGYSNQPQHF.

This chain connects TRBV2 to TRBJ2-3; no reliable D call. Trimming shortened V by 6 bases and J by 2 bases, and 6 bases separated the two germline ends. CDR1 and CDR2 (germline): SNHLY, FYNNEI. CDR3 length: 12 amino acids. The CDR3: CASRAYTDTQYF. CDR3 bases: TGTGCCAGCAGGGCATACACAGATACGCAGTATTTT.

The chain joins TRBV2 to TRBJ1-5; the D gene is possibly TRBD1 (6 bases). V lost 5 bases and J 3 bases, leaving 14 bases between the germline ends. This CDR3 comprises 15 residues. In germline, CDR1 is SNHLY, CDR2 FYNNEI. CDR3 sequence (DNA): TGTGCCAGCAGTCCCGGACAGATTAACAATCAGCCCCAGCATTTT. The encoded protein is CASSPGQINNQPQHF.

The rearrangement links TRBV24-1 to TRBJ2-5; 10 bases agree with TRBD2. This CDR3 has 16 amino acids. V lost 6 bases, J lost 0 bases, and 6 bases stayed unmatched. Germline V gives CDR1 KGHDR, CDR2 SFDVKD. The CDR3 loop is CATSNTAGGDQETQYF. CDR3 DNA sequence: TGTGCCACCAGTAACACAGCGGGAGGGGACCAAGAGACCCAGTACTTC.

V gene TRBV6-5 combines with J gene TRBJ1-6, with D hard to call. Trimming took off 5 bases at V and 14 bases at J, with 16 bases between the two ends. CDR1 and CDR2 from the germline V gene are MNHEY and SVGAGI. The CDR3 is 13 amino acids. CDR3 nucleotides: TGTGCCAGCAGTAATCGTCCCCTTCTAACCCTCCACTTT. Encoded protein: CASSNRPLLTLHF.

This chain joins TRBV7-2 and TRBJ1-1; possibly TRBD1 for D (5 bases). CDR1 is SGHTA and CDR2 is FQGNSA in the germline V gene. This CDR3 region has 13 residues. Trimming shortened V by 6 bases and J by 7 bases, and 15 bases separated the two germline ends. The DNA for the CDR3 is TGTGCCAGCAGTCTGGGGGGAACAGATGAAGCTTTCTTT. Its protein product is CASSLGGTDEAFF.

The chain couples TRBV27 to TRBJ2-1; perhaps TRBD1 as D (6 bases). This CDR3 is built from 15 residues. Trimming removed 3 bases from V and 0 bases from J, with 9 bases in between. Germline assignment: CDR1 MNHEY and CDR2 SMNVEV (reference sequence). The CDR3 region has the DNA TGTGCCAGCAGTTTTCAGGGGAGCTCCTACAATGAGCAGTTCTTC. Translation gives CASSFQGSSYNEQFF.

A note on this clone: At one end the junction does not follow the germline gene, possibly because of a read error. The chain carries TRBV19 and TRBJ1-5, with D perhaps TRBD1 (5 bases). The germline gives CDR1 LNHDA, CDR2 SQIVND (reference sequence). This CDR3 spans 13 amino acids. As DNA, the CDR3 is TGTGCCAGTAATATACAGGTCAATCAGCCCCAGCATTTT. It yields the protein CASNIQVNQPQHF.

The CDR3 protein is CASILGQGRVNTEAFF. As DNA, the CDR3 is TGTGCCAGCATCCTAGGACAGGGCAGAGTGAACACTGAAGCTTTCTTT. V usage is TRBV7-8 and J usage is TRBJ1-1; 8 nucleotides agree with TRBD1. The V and J ends lost 7 bases and 0 bases, in that order; junction bases with no gene match: 10. Germline V CDR1 and CDR2: SGHVS, FQNEAQ. CDR3 size: 16 residues.

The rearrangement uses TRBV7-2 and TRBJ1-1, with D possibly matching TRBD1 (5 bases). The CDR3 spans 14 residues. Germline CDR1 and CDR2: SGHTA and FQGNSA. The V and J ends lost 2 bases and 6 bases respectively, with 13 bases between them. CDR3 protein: CASSLWEGVPEAFF. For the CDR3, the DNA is TGTGCCAGCAGCTTATGGGAAGGGGTCCCTGAAGCTTTCTTT.

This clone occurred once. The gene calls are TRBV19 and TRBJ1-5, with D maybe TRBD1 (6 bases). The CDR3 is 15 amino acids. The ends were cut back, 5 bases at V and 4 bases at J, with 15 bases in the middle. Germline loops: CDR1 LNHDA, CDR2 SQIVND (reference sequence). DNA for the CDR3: TGTGCCAGTAGTGGGGCAGGGGCCCTAAATCAGCCCCAGCATTTT. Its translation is CASSGAGALNQPQHF.

CDR3: CATSDPGTGKDGYTF. CDR3 nucleotides: TGTGCCACCAGTGATCCCGGGACAGGGAAAGATGGCTACACCTTC. The V and J genes are TRBV24-1 and TRBJ1-2; 9 bases align to TRBD1. Germline V gives CDR1 KGHDR, CDR2 SFDVKD. This CDR3 comprises 15 residues. With 3 bases clipped from V and 6 bases from J, the junction kept 7 bases outside the gene matches.

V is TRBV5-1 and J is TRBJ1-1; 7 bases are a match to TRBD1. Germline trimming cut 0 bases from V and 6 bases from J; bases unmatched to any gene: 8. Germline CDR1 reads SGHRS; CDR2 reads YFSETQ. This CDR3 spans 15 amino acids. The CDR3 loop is CASSLAGGALAEAFF. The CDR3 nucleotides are TGCGCCAGCAGCTTGGCAGGGGGAGCGTTAGCTGAAGCTTTCTTT.

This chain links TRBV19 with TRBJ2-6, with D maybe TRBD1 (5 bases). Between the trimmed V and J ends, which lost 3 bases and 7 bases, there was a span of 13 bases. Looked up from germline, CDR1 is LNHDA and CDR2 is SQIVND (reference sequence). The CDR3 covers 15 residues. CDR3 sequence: CASSMGQGSANVLTF. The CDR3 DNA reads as TGTGCCAGTAGTATGGGGCAGGGTAGTGCCAACGTCCTGACTTTC.

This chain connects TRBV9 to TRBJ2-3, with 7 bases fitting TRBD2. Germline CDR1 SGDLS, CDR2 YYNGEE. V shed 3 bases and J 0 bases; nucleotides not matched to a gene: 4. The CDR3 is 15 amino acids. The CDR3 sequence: CASSGLAASTDTQYF. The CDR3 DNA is TGTGCCAGCAGCGGCCTAGCGGCTAGCACAGATACGCAGTATTTT.

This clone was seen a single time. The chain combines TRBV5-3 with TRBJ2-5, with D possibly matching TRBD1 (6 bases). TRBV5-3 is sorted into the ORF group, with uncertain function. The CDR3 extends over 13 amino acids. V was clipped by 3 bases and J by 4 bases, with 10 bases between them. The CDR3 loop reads CARSCDRIETQYF. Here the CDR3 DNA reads TGTGCCAGAAGCTGTGACAGGATAGAGACCCAGTACTTC.

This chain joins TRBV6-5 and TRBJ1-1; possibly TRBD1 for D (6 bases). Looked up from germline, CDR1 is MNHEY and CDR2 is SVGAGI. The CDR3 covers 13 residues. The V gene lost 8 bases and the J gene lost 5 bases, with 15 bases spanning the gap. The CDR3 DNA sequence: TGTGCCAGCTGGACAGCCCGGAGGACTGAAGCTTTCTTT. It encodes CASWTARRTEAFF.

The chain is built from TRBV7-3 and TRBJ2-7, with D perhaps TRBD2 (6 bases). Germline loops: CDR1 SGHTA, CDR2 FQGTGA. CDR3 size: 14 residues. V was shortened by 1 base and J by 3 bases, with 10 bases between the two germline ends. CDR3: CASSLRVGGYEQYF. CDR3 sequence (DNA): TGTGCCAGCAGCTTAAGGGTGGGGGGCTACGAGCAGTACTTC.

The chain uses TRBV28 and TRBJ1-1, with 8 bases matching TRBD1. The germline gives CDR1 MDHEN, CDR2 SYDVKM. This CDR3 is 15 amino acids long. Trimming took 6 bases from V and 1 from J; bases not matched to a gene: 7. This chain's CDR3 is CASRHSGGANTEAFF. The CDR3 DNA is TGTGCCAGCAGGCATTCAGGGGGCGCGAACACTGAAGCTTTCTTT.

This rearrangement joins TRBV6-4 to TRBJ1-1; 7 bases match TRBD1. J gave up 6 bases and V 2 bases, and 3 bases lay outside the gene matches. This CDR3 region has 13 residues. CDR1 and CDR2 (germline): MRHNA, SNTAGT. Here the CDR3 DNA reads TGTGCCAGCAGTGACGCCAGGGGGTCTGAAGCTTTCTTT. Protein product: CASSDARGSEAFF.

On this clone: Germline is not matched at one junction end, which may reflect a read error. The CDR3, as DNA: TGTGCTAGCAGCTCCTTGGGGGGGCTATGGGAGACCCAGTACTTC. This gives the protein CASSSLGGLWETQYF. The chain carries TRBV7-7 and TRBJ2-5, with a weak D call TRBD2 (7 bases). CDR1 SSHAT and CDR2 FNYEAQ come from the germline V gene (reference sequence). The CDR3 covers 15 residues.

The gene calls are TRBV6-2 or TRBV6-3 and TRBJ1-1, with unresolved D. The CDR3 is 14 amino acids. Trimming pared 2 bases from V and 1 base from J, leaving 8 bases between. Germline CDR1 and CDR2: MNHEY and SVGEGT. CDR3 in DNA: TGTGCCAGCAGTTACGGGAGTTGGAACACTGAAGCTTTCTTT. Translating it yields CASSYGSWNTEAFF.

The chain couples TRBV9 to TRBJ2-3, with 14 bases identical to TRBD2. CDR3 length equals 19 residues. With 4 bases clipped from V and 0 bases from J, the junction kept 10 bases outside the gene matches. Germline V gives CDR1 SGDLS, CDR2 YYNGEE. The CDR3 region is CASSTSGTSGSGSTDTQYF. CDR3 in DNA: TGTGCCAGCAGCACCTCCGGGACTAGCGGGAGTGGGAGCACAGATACGCAGTATTTT. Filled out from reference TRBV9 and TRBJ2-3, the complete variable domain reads DSGVTQTPKHLITATGQRVTLRCSPRSGDLSVYWYQQSLDQGLQFLIQYYNGEERAKGNILERFSAQQFPDLHSELNLSSLELGDSALYFCASSTSGTSGSGSTDTQYFGPGTRLTVL.

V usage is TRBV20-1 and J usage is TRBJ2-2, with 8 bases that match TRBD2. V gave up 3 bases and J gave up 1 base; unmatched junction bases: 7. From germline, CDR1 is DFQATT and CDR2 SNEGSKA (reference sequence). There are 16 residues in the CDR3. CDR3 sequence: CSASLAGNMNTGELFF. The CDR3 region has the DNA TGCAGTGCTAGTTTAGCGGGGAACATGAACACCGGGGAGCTGTTTTTT.

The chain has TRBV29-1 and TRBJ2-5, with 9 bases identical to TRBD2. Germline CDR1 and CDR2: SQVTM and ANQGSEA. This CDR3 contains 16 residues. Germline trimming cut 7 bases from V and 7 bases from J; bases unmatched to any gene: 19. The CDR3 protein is CSAKGYSSGGFMTQYF. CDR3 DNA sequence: TGCAGCGCCAAGGGGTACAGTAGCGGGGGTTTCATGACCCAGTACTTC.

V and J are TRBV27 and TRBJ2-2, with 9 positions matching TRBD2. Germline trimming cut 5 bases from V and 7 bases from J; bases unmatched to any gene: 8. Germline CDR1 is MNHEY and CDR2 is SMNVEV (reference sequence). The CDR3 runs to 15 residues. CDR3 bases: TGTGCCAGCAGTAAGGGACTAGCTCATCACGGGGAGCTGTTTTTT. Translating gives CASSKGLAHHGELFF.

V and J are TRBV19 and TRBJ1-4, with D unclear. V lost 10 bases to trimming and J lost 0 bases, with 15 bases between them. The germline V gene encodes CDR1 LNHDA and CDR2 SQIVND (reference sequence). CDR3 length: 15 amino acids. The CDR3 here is CATTPRGTTNEKLFF. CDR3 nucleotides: TGTGCCACAACCCCCAGAGGGACAACTAATGAAAAACTGTTTTTT.

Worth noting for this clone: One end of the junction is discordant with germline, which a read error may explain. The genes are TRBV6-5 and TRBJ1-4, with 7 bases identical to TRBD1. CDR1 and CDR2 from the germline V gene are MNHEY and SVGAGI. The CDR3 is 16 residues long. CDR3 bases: TGTGCCAGCAGTTATACAGGGGTAGTAACTAATGAAAAATTGTTTTTT. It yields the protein CASSYTGVVTNEKLFF.

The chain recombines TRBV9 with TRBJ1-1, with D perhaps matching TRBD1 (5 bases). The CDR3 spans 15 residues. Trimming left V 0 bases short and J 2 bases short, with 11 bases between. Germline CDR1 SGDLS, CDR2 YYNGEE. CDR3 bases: TGTGCCAGCAGCGTAGTCCCCCAGGGAAACACTGAAGCTTTCTTT. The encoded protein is CASSVVPQGNTEAFF. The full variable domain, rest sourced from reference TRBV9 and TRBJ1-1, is DSGVTQTPKHLITATGQRVTLRCSPRSGDLSVYWYQQSLDQGLQFLIQYYNGEERAKGNILERFSAQQFPDLHSELNLSSLELGDSALYFCASSVVPQGNTEAFFGQGTRLTVV.

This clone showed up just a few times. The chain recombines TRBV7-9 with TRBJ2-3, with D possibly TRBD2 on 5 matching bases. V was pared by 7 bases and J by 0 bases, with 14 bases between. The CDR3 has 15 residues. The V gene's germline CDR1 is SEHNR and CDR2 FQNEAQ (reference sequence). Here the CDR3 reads CASTTSGLSTDTQYF. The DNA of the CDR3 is TGTGCCAGCACCACGAGCGGCCTTAGCACAGATACGCAGTATTTT.